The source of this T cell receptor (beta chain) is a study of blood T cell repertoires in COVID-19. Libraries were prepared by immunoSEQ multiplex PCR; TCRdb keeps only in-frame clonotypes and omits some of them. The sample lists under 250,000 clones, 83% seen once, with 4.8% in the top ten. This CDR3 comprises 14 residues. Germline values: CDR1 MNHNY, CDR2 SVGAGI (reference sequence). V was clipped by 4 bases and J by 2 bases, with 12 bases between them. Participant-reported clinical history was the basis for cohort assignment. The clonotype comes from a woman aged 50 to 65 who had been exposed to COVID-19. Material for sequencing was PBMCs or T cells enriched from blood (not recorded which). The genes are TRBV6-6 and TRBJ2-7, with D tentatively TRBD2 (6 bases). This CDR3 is CASSSPGVTYEQYF. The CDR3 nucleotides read TGTGCCAGCAGTTCCCCGGGGGTGACCTACGAGCAGTACTTC.